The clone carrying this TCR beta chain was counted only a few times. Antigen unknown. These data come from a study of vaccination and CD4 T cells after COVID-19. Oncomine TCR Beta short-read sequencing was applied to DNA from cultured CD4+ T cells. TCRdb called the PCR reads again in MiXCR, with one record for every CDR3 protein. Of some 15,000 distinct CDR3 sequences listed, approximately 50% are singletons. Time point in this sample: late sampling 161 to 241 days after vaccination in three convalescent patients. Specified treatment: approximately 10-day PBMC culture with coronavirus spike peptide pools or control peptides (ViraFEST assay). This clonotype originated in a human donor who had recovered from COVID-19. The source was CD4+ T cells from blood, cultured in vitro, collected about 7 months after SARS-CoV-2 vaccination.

The CDR3 protein is CASSMDFRGSLETQYF. The DNA of the CDR3 is TGTGCCAGTAGTATGGATTTTAGGGGGTCGTTAGAGACCCAGTACTTC. The chain joins TRBV19 to TRBJ2-5; TRBD1 might be the D (6 bases). CDR3 length: 16 residues. Germline lookup yields CDR1 LNHDA and CDR2 SQIVND (reference sequence). Between the trimmed V and J ends, which lost 3 bases and 4 bases, there was a span of 18 bases.